The subject of this entry is one T cell receptor beta chain. Its antigen is unknown. Germline V CDR1 and CDR2: SGHAT, FQDESV (reference sequence). Trimming left V 8 bases short and J 4 bases short, with 23 bases between. The CDR3 spans 16 residues. The record originates from a study of blood T cells in healthy people across ages. Study-wide context: T cells yielded about one barcoded beta molecule per two cells through template switching.

A second PCR, run for roughly 7 to 11 cycles, used a sample-barcoded 5' primer plus a J-beta primer mix. MiXCR, run by TCRdb on the 5' RACE reads, gives a single entry per CDR3 protein. The sample has about 1 million distinct CDR3 sequences, around 45% seen once. Investigators took roughly 10 milliliters of peripheral blood from every donor. Study-wide points: Getting older went along with TCR beta diversity per million T cells dropping roughly linearly. With naive T cell percentage, TCR beta diversity showed a strong correlation.

The J gene is TRBJ2-5, the V gene TRBV11-1; D possibly corresponds to TRBD2 (7 bases). The sequence derives from a woman aged 60-70 years in good health. Sequenced material: blood. The CDR3 sequence: CASETRPQGGGETQYF. DNA of the CDR3: TGTGCCAGCGAAACCCGCCCACAGGGAGGGGGAGAGACCCAGTACTTC.